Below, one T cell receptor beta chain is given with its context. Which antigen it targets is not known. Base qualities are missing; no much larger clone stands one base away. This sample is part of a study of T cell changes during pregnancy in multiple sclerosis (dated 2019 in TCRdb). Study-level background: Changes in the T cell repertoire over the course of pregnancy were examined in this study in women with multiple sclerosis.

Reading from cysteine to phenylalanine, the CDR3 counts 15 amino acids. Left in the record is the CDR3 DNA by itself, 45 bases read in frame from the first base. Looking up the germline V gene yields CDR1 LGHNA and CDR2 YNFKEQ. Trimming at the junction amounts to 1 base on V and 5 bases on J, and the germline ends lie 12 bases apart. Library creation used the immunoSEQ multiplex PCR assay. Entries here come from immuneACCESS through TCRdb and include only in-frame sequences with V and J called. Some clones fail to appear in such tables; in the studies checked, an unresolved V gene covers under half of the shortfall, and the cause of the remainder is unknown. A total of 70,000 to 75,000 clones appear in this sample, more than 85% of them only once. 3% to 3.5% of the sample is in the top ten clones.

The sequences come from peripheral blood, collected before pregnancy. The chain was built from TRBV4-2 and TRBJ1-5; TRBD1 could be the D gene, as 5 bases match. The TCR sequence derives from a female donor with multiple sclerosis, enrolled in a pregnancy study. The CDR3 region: CASSQGSQGHQPQHF. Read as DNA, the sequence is TGTGCCAGCAGCCAAGGGAGTCAGGGCCATCAGCCCCAGCATTTT.